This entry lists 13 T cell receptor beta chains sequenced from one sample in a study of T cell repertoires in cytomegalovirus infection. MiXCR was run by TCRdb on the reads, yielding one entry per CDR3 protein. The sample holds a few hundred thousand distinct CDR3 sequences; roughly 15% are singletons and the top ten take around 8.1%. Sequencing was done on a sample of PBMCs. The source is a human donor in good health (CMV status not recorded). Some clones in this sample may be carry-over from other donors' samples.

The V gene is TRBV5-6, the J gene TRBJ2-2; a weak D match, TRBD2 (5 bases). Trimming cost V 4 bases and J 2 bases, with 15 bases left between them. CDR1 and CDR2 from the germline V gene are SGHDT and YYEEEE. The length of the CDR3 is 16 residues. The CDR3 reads CASSLDPGINTGELFF. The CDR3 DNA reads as TGTGCCAGCAGCCTGGATCCGGGAATCAACACCGGGGAGCTGTTTTTT.

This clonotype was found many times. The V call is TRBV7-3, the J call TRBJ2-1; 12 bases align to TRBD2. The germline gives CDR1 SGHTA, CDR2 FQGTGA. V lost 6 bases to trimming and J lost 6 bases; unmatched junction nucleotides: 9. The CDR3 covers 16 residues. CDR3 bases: TGTGCCAGCAGTTTGGGACTAGCGGGTGGTTTCAATGAGCAGTTCTTC. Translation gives CASSLGLAGGFNEQFF.

The CDR3 spells CSASPNTEAFF. For the CDR3, the DNA is TGCAGTGCTAGTCCAAACACTGAAGCTTTCTTT. The J gene is TRBJ1-1, the V gene TRBV20-1; D is ambiguous. The CDR3 is made up of 11 amino acids. CDR1 DFQATT and CDR2 SNEGSKA come from the germline V gene (reference sequence). V was cut by 3 bases and J by 2 bases, with 4 bases left in between.

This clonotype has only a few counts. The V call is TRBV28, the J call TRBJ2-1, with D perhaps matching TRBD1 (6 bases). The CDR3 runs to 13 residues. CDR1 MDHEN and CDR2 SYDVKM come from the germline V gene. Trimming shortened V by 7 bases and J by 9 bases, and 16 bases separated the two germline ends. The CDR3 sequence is CASKDPGVGEQFF. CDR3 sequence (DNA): TGTGCCAGCAAGGACCCAGGGGTGGGTGAGCAGTTCTTC.

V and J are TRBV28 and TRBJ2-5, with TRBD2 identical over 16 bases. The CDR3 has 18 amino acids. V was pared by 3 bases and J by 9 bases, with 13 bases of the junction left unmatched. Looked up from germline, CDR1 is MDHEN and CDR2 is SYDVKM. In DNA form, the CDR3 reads TGTGCCAGCAGTTTGCTGGGACTAGCGGGAGGGCTTCGCGAGGCCCAGTACTTC. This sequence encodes CASSLLGLAGGLREAQYF.

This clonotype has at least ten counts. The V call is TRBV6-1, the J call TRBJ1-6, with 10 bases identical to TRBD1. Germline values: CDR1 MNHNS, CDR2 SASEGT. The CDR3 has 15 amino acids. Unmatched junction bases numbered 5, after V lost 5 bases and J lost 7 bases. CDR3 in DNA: TGTGCCAGCAGTTCGACAGGGGGCGGGAATTCACCCCTCCACTTT. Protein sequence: CASSSTGGGNSPLHF.

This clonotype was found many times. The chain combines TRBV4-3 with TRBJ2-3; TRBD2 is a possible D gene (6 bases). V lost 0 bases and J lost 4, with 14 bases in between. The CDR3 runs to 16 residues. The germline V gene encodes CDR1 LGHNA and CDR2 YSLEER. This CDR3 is CASSQDRGSGSDTQYF. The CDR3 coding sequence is TGCGCCAGCAGCCAAGATCGGGGGAGCGGCTCAGATACGCAGTATTTT.

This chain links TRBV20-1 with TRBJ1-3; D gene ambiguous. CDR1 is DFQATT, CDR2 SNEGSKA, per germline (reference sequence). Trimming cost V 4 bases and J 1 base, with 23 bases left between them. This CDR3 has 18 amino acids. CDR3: CSATPLIPVPSSGNTIYF. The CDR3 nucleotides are TGCAGTGCTACCCCTTTGATACCCGTGCCGTCTTCTGGAAACACCATATATTTT.

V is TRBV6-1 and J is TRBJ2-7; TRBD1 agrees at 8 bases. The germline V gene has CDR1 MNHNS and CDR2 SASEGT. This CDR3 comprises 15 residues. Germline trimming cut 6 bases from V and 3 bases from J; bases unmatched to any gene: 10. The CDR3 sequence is CASSNTGGYFYEQYF. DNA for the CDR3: TGTGCCAGCAGCAACACAGGGGGTTACTTCTACGAGCAGTACTTC.

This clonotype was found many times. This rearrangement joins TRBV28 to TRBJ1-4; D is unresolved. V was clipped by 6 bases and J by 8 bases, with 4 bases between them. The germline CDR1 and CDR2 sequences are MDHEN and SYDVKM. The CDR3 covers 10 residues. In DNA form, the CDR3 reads TGTGCCAGCAGCCAAGAAAAACTGTTTTTT. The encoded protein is CASSQEKLFF.

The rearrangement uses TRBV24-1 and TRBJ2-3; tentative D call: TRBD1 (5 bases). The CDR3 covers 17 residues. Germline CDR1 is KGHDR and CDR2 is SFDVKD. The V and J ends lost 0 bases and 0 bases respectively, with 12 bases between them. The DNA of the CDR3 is TGTGCCACCAGTGATTTGCAGGGCGGCTCTAGCACAGATACGCAGTATTTT. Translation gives CATSDLQGGSSTDTQYF.

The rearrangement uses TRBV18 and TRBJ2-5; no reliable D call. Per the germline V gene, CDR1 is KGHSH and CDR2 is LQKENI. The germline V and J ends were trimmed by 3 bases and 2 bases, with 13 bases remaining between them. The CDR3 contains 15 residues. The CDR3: CASSPLLSPQETQYF. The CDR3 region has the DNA TGTGCCAGCTCACCGTTGCTCAGTCCACAAGAGACCCAGTACTTC. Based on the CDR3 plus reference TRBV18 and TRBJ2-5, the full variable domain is NAGVMQNPRHLVRRRGQEARLRCSPMKGHSHVYWYRQLPEEGLKFMVYLQKENIIDESGMPKERFSAEFPKEGPSILRIQQVVRGDSAAYFCASSPLLSPQETQYFGPGTRLLVL.

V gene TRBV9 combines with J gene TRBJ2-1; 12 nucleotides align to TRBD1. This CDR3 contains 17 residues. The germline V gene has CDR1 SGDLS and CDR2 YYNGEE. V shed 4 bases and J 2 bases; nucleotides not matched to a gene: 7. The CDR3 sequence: CASSLTGTGGAYNEQFF. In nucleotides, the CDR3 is TGTGCCAGCAGCTTAACCGGGACAGGGGGCGCCTACAATGAGCAGTTCTTC. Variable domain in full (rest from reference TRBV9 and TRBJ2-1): DSGVTQTPKHLITATGQRVTLRCSPRSGDLSVYWYQQSLDQGLQFLIQYYNGEERAKGNILERFSAQQFPDLHSELNLSSLELGDSALYFCASSLTGTGGAYNEQFFGPGTRLTVL.